These T cell receptor beta chains were read from a single sample in a study of glioma-infiltrating T cells. TCRdb reprocessed the multiplex PCR reads with MiXCR, giving one entry per CDR3 protein. Among about 180,000 distinct CDR3 sequences listed, approximately 40% were seen once. Material for sequencing was glioma tissue, nonneoplastic brain tissue, or PBMCs (not recorded which). These receptors were taken from a human donor with low-grade glioma or glioblastoma, undergoing nonglioma brain surgery, or in good health (not recorded which). The CDR3 runs from the conserved cysteine through the conserved F or W. A D gene is named only where the DNA matches it firmly. Clone size appears in some rows only: once, few, many, or a class for an expanded clone.

>TRBV20-1|NA|NA|TRBJ2-3
TGCTGCGTAGCGGCAGGGGGAAAAGATACGAAGTATTTT
CCVAAGGKDTKYF
>TRBV6-1|many|TRBD1|TRBJ2-7
TGTGCCAGCAGTGATGGACAGGGAAGGCACGAGCAGTACTTC
CASSDGQGRHEQYF
>TRBV3-1|NA|NA|TRBJ2-7
TGTGCCAGCAGCCAAGGGGCTTTGATCTCCTACGAGCAGTACTTC
CASSQGALISYEQYF
>TRBV28|many|NA|TRBJ1-2
TGTGCCAGCAGTTTTATGGTGGACTATGGCTACACCTTC
CASSFMVDYGYTF
>TRBV7-9|NA|NA|TRBJ1-2
TGTGCCAGCAGCTCTACGAGACCGGGACAAGGGGACTTCTATGGCTACACCTTC
CASSSTRPGQGDFYGYTF
>TRBV5-1|NA|NA|TRBJ2-1
TGCGCCAGCAGCTTCCGGGCGGACGGGAATGAGCAGTTCTTC
CASSFRADGNEQFF
>TRBV6-1|NA|NA|TRBJ2-5
TGTGTCAGCAGTGTTTTTACCGGCGAGGGGACCCAGTACTTC
CVSSVFTGEGTQYF
>TRBV7-6|many|NA|TRBJ1-1
TGTGCCAGCAGCTTAGTTAAACAGAACACTGAAGCTTTCTTT
CASSLVKQNTEAFF
>TRBV18|NA|TRBD1|TRBJ1-2
TGTGCCAGCTCACCGGCCGGGACAGCTTATGGCTACACCTTC
CASSPAGTAYGYTF
>TRBV6-7|many|NA|TRBJ2-7
TGTGCCAGCCCCTATCGGGCGGGTGCCTACGAGCAGTACTTC
CASPYRAGAYEQYF
>TRBV19|NA|TRBD1|TRBJ1-5
TGTGCCAGTAGTTTCCGCGACGACAGGGTTAGCAATCAGGCCCAGCATTTT
CASSFRDDRVSNQAQHF
>TRBV20-1|NA|TRBD1|TRBJ1-1
TGCGGTGCTACCCCGTGGGACAGGGGCTCTGAAGCTTCCTTT
CGATPWDRGSEASF
>TRBV2|NA|NA|TRBJ1-1
TGTGCCAGCATCATTGCAGGGGTGATGAACACTGAAGCTTTCTTT
CASIIAGVMNTEAFF
>TRBV28|NA|TRBD2|TRBJ2-7
TGTGCCAGCAGTTCCTATTTTAGCGGGGGTGCCTCCTACGAGCAGTACTTC
CASSSYFSGGASYEQYF
>TRBV20-1|many|TRBD2|TRBJ2-7
TGCAGTGCTACTTCCCCGACTAGCGGGAGCCACGAGCAGTACTTC
CSATSPTSGSHEQYF
>TRBV25-1|many|NA|TRBJ2-5
TGTGCCAGCAGTCGATCCCACCAAGAGACCCAGTACTTC
CASSRSHQETQYF
>TRBV6-1|many|NA|TRBJ2-5
TGTGCCAGCAGTGAACAAGAGACCCAGTACTTC
CASSEQETQYF
>TRBV10-3|many|NA|TRBJ1-5
TGTGCCTCCCAGACATTCCATCAGCCCCAGCATTTT
CASQTFHQPQHF
>TRBV2|NA|TRBD1|TRBJ1-2
TGTGCCAGCGGCTATAGGACAGGGGGAACTAACTATGGCTACACCTTC
CASGYRTGGTNYGYTF
>TRBV3-1|NA|NA|TRBJ2-1
TGTGCCAGCAGCCCCCCGGGGGCTTATGAGCAGTTCTTC
CASSPPGAYEQFF
>TRBV27|many|TRBD2|TRBJ2-1
TGTGCCAGCAGATTGGGGCCTAGCGGCTTGAATGAGCAGTTCTTC
CASRLGPSGLNEQFF
>TRBV20-1|many|NA|TRBJ2-1
TGCAGTGCTAGAGACTACGGGTTTTCCGGCAATGAGCAGTTCTTC
CSARDYGFSGNEQFF
>TRBV4-1|NA|NA|TRBJ1-1
TGCGCCAGCAGCCAAGGAACAGGAAAAACCGAAGCTTTCTTT
CASSQGTGKTEAFF
>TRBV27|many|TRBD1|TRBJ1-5
TGTGCCAGCAGTTTGACAGGGGGAGGGCAGCCCCAGCATTTT
CASSLTGGGQPQHF
>TRBV19|NA|NA|TRBJ1-5
TGTGCCAGTAGTATCAAGGGACTCCAGGATGGGGTCAATCAGCCCCAGCATTTT
CASSIKGLQDGVNQPQHF
>TRBV5-4|NA|NA|TRBJ2-3
TGCGCCAGCAGCCAACCAGACAGTTTACCGAGAACGCAGTATTTT
CASSQPDSLPRTQYF
>TRBV5-1|few|NA|TRBJ2-7
TGCGCCAGCAGCTACACGGACCCAGCCTACGAGCAGTACTTC
CASSYTDPAYEQYF
>TRBV7-8|many|NA|TRBJ1-5
TGTGCCAGCAGCTTAGCAGGGCCCCATCAGCCCCAGCATTTT
CASSLAGPHQPQHF
>TRBV28|many|NA|TRBJ2-1
TGTGCCAGCAGTTTTACCGGGACCTCGTATAATGAGCAGTTCTTC
CASSFTGTSYNEQFF
>TRBV5-4|few|NA|TRBJ1-2
TGTGCCAGCAGCTTGGGTGTTTTATATGGCTACACCTTC
CASSLGVLYGYTF
>TRBV11-2|NA|NA|TRBJ2-1
TGTGCCAGCAATTCACCGGGCTCCTACAATGAGAAGTTCTTC
CASNSPGSYNEKFF
>TRBV3-1|NA|NA|TRBJ1-2
TGTGCCGGCAGCCACCTGACAGATGGCTACACCTTC
CAGSHLTDGYTF
>TRBV11-2|many|NA|TRBJ1-4
TGTGCCAGCAGCACATCGACAACTAATGAAAAACTGTTTTTT
CASSTSTTNEKLFF
>TRBV14|many|NA|TRBJ2-3
TGTGCCAGCAGCCCTGCAATGAATACGCAGTATTTT
CASSPAMNTQYF
>TRBV6-1|many|NA|TRBJ1-3
TGTGCCAGCAAAGGATCTGGAAACACCATATATTTT
CASKGSGNTIYF
>TRBV27|NA|TRBD1|TRBJ1-2
TGTGCCAGCGGTATCGCAGGGGGTAGCTACACCTTC
CASGIAGGSYTF
>TRBV11-3|NA|NA|TRBJ2-1
TGTGCCAGCAGCTTAGATACTAACGATGAGCAGTTCTTC
CASSLDTNDEQFF
>TRBV7-2|NA|TRBD2|TRBJ2-3
TGTGCCAGCAGCCAAAAATTACGGGAGGATTTGGATTTGTACACAGATACGCAGTATTTT
CASSQKLREDLDLYTDTQYF
>TRBV30|NA|NA|TRBJ1-5
TGTGCCTGGAACCACGATAGCAATCAGCCCCAGCATTTT
CAWNHDSNQPQHF
>TRBV6-1|NA|NA|TRBJ1-6
TGTGCCAGCAGTAATGGGGGGAGGCAACCCCTCAACTTT
CASSNGGRQPLNF
>TRBV7-2|many|NA|TRBJ1-1
TGTGCCAGCAGCCCAGACAGTAGGCCCACTGAAGCTTTCTTT
CASSPDSRPTEAFF
>TRBV12-3/TRBV12-4|few|NA|TRBJ1-4
TGTGCCAGCAGTTTCGGCCAGGAGAATGAAGAACTGTTTTTT
CASSFGQENEELFF
>TRBV20-1|NA|NA|TRBJ2-6
TGCAGTGCTGCCCGAACACTTTCTGGGGCCAACGTCCTGAATTTC
CSAARTLSGANVLNF
>TRBV15|NA|TRBD1|TRBJ1-5
TGTGCCACCAGCACGACAGGGGACAATCAGCCCCAGCATTTT
CATSTTGDNQPQHF